This T cell receptor beta chain was obtained from a study of T cells after posttransplantation cyclophosphamide. Study-level results: Skin or GI-infiltrating T cells shared few TRB sequences with blood. Recipient CMV seropositivity and CMV reactivation strongly tracked TRB clonality.

Regarding this clone: Its target is unknown.

Only in-frame clones appear in the TCRdb table, and some are missing; sequencing was by immunoSEQ multiplex PCR. The sample carries about 8,000 clones, 75% to 95% recorded once. The CDR3 totals 13 residues. V was clipped by 3 bases and J by 10 bases, with 10 bases between them. CDR1 and CDR2 from the germline V gene are LNHDA and SQIVND (reference sequence). The receptor was derived from a woman aged 50 to 60 in good health and a related stem cell transplant donor. V is TRBV19 and J is TRBJ1-6, with D possibly being TRBD1 (5 bases). Sequencing used CD4+ T cells sorted from blood. CDR3 bases: TGTGCCAGTAGTATCCAGACAGCCTCACCCCTCCACTTT. Its protein is CASSIQTASPLHF.